These 19 T cell receptor beta chains were all obtained from the same sample, sequenced in a study of control samples from healthy donors and cancer patients. Assay: immunoSEQ multiplex PCR; the TCRdb copy retains only in-frame clones and omits some. The repertoire includes some 150,000 clones, about 94% of them detected once, and 12% to 15% sits in the top ten. Sequenced sample: PBMCs. The source of these receptors is a man aged 60-69 years with colorectal cancer.

This chain joins TRBV27 and TRBJ1-5; TRBD1 is a possible D gene (5 bases). Deletions cut 5 bases from V and 0 bases from J, with 11 bases between. The CDR3 is 15 residues long. CDR1 and CDR2 from the germline V gene are MNHEY and SMNVEV (reference sequence). CDR3 protein: CASSRDRNSNQPQHF. The CDR3, as DNA: TGTGCCAGCAGTAGGGACCGAAATAGCAATCAGCCCCAGCATTTT.

V and J are TRBV24-1 and TRBJ1-3; D is undetermined. This CDR3 comprises 14 residues. Germline V gene lookup returns CDR1 KGHDR and CDR2 SFDVKD. V lost 5 bases, J lost 0 bases, and 7 bases lay in between. This chain's CDR3 is CATSGENSGNTIYF. As DNA, the CDR3 is TGTGCCACCAGTGGTGAGAACTCTGGAAACACCATATATTTT.

This rearrangement joins TRBV19 to TRBJ1-2, with D hard to call. V was clipped by 7 bases and J by 9 bases, with 18 bases between them. The CDR3 sequence is 13 residues long. The germline CDR1 and CDR2 sequences are LNHDA and SQIVND (reference sequence). CDR3 in DNA: TGTGCCAGTAAACCGCGCCTTGTAGTTAGCTACACCTTC. It encodes CASKPRLVVSYTF.

The chain links TRBV18 to TRBJ1-6; possibly TRBD1 for D (6 bases). The germline V gene has CDR1 KGHSH and CDR2 LQKENI. V lost 3 bases and J 5 bases, leaving 8 bases between the germline ends. This CDR3 comprises 14 residues. Here the CDR3 reads CASSPGANNSPLHF. CDR3 nucleotides: TGTGCCAGCTCACCGGGGGCTAATAATTCACCCCTCCACTTT.

The chain employs TRBV30 and TRBJ2-5, with TRBD2 as a possible D gene (6 bases). The CDR3 length is 18 residues. Germline assignment: CDR1 GTSNPN and CDR2 SVGIG (reference sequence). Between the trimmed V and J ends, which lost 0 bases and 5 bases, there was a span of 25 bases. Here the CDR3 DNA reads TGTGCCTGGAGTGTTGCCACGGAGGGCTACAAGGCCAGGGAGACCCAGTACTTC. Protein product: CAWSVATEGYKARETQYF.

This clone was recorded only once. The chain is built from TRBV3-1 (or the pseudogene TRBV3-2) and TRBJ2-2; possibly TRBD1 for D (6 bases). Germline V CDR1 and CDR2: LGHDT, YNNKEL (reference sequence). Trimming cost V 2 bases and J 6 bases, with 10 bases left between them. The CDR3 loop spans 14 amino acids. The CDR3 spells CASSQPAGAGELFF. DNA for the CDR3: TGTGCCAGCAGCCAACCCGCAGGGGCCGGGGAGCTGTTTTTT.

This chain connects TRBV6-5 to TRBJ1-1, with a tentative D call TRBD1 (5 bases). V lost 7 bases and J lost 2, with 14 bases in between. Germline assignment: CDR1 MNHEY and CDR2 SVGAGI. The CDR3 totals 14 residues. The CDR3 DNA reads TGTGCCAGCAACTTCGGGACGGATAACACTGAAGCTTTCTTT. Protein product: CASNFGTDNTEAFF.

The chain employs TRBV5-4 and TRBJ1-6, with 7 bases matching TRBD1. Per the germline V gene, CDR1 is SGHNT and CDR2 is YYREEE (reference sequence). This CDR3 spans 16 amino acids. The V gene end was trimmed by 1 base and the J gene end by 7 bases; junction bases not matched to a gene: 8. CDR3 in amino acids: CASSLWQGVDNSPLHF. The CDR3 DNA follows: TGTGCCAGCAGCTTGTGGCAGGGGGTCGACAATTCACCCCTCCACTTT. Supplemented by reference TRBV5-4 and TRBJ1-6, the full variable domain reads ETGVTQSPTHLIKTRGQQVTLRCSSQSGHNTVSWYQQALGQGPQFIFQYYREEENGRGNFPPRFSGLQFPNYSSELNVNALELDDSALYLCASSLWQGVDNSPLHFGNGTRLTVT.

The chain recombines TRBV18 with TRBJ2-1, with D unresolved. The CDR3 extends over 16 amino acids. Trimming shortened V by 1 base and J by 1 base, and 11 bases separated the two germline ends. Germline V gene data show CDR1 as KGHSH and CDR2 as LQKENI. In DNA form, the CDR3 reads TGTGCCAGCTCACCACTTGGACGAGGATCCTACAATGAGCAGTTCTTC. Translated: CASSPLGRGSYNEQFF. Using reference TRBV18 and TRBJ2-1 for the parts outside the CDR3, the full variable domain is NAGVMQNPRHLVRRRGQEARLRCSPMKGHSHVYWYRQLPEEGLKFMVYLQKENIIDESGMPKERFSAEFPKEGPSILRIQQVVRGDSAAYFCASSPLGRGSYNEQFFGPGTRLTVL.

J is TRBJ1-2 and V is TRBV10-3; no definite D call. Germline V gene lookup returns CDR1 ENHRY and CDR2 SYGVKD. Deletions cut 2 bases from V and 0 bases from J, with 7 bases between. The CDR3 totals 14 residues. The CDR3 sequence is CAISERVANYGYTF. In DNA, the CDR3 is TGTGCCATCAGTGAGAGGGTAGCTAACTATGGCTACACCTTC.

V gene TRBV6-6 combines with J gene TRBJ2-7, with TRBD1 identical over 10 bases. The germline V gene encodes CDR1 MNHNY and CDR2 SVGAGI (reference sequence). V gave up 2 bases and J gave up 2 bases; unmatched junction bases: 3. The CDR3 covers 15 residues. The chain's CDR3 is CASSYLGQGAYEQYF. In DNA form, the CDR3 reads TGTGCCAGCAGTTACCTTGGACAGGGGGCCTACGAGCAGTACTTC.

CDR3 sequence reads: CASNHRGGEQYF. CDR3 nucleotide sequence: TGTGCCAGCAACCACAGGGGTGGAGAGCAGTACTTC. The rearrangement joins TRBV18 to TRBJ2-7; 7 bases agree with TRBD1. The CDR3 is made up of 12 amino acids. V shed 8 bases, J shed 7 bases, and the junction held 8 bases outside the gene matches. The germline V gene encodes CDR1 KGHSH and CDR2 LQKENI. Using reference TRBV18 and TRBJ2-7 for the parts outside the CDR3, the full variable domain is NAGVMQNPRHLVRRRGQEARLRCSPMKGHSHVYWYRQLPEEGLKFMVYLQKENIIDESGMPKERFSAEFPKEGPSILRIQQVVRGDSAAYFCASNHRGGEQYFGPGTRLTVT.

This chain connects TRBV6-5 to TRBJ1-1; D is unresolved. The CDR3 runs to 12 residues. V lost 6 bases to trimming and J lost 1 base, with 6 bases between them. Germline V gene data show CDR1 as MNHEY and CDR2 as SVGAGI. In DNA form, the CDR3 reads TGTGCCAGCAGCTACACGAACACTGAAGCTTTCTTT. The encoded protein is CASSYTNTEAFF.

V usage is TRBV7-7 and J usage is TRBJ2-7, with D perhaps matching TRBD1 (6 bases). The CDR3 is 14 residues long. Germline lookup yields CDR1 SSHAT and CDR2 FNYEAQ (reference sequence). V was pared by 5 bases and J by 2 bases, with 13 bases between. CDR3 sequence (DNA): TGTGCCAGCAGCGCTTTGACAGGAACCTACGAGCAGTACTTC. It is translated as CASSALTGTYEQYF.

This sequence joins TRBV19 and TRBJ1-2; no firm D call. CDR3 length: 15 amino acids. V was clipped by 3 bases and J by 8 bases, with 19 bases between them. From germline, CDR1 is LNHDA and CDR2 SQIVND (reference sequence). CDR3 in DNA: TGTGCCAGTAGTATCAGAAAGGAGGCCGTCGGCGGCTACACCTTC. Residues: CASSIRKEAVGGYTF.

This clone was detected only once. This chain connects TRBV19 to TRBJ1-6, with a tentative D call TRBD1 (5 bases). V was pared by 11 bases and J by 9 bases, with 26 bases between. In germline, CDR1 is LNHDA, CDR2 SQIVND (reference sequence). The CDR3 has 16 residues. CDR3 sequence: CACREDDRGYFSPLHF. As DNA, the CDR3 is TGTGCCTGCAGGGAGGATGACAGAGGGTATTTTTCACCCCTCCACTTT.

The J gene is TRBJ1-1, the V gene TRBV7-8; D unresolved. V was shortened by 5 bases and J by 3 bases, with 4 bases between the two germline ends. The length of the CDR3 is 11 residues. The germline V gene encodes CDR1 SGHVS and CDR2 FQNEAQ. The DNA of the CDR3 is TGTGCCAGCAGCACACACACTGAAGCTTTCTTT. Amino acid sequence: CASSTHTEAFF.

V is TRBV3-1 (or the pseudogene TRBV3-2) and J is TRBJ1-1; D not certain. Trimming took 4 bases from V and 0 from J, leaving 15 bases between them. Germline-derived CDR1 and CDR2 are LGHDT and YNNKEL (reference sequence). There are 16 residues in the CDR3. The CDR3 coding sequence is TGTGCCAGCAGCCCGAGAGGAGGTGGGGTGAACACTGAAGCTTTCTTT. It encodes CASSPRGGGVNTEAFF.

CDR3 nucleotides: TGCGCCAGCAGCTTGGTTAGCGGGGGAGGCTACGAGCAGTACTTC. Translation gives CASSLVSGGGYEQYF. The chain uses TRBV5-1 and TRBJ2-7; 9 bases are shared with TRBD2. V lost 0 bases and J lost 3; bases outside the gene matches: 4. CDR1 and CDR2 from the germline V gene are SGHRS and YFSETQ. CDR3 size: 15 residues.